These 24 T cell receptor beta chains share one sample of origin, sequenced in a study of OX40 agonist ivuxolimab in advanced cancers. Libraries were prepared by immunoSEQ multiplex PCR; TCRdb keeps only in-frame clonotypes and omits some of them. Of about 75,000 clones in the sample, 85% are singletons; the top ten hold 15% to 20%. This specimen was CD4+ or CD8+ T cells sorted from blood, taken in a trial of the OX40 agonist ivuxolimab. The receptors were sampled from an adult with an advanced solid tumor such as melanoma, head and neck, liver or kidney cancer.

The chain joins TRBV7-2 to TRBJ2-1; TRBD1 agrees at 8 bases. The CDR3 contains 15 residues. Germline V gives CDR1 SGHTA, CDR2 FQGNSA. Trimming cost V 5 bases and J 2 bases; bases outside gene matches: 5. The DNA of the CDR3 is TGTGCCAGCAGCCAACAGGGGGGTGCCTACAATGAGCAGTTCTTC. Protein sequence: CASSQQGGAYNEQFF.

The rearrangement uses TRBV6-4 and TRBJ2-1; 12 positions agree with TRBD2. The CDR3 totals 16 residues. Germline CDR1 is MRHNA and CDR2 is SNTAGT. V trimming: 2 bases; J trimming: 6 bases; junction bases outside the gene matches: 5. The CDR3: CASSDQTSGSLNEQFF. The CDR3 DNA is TGTGCCAGCAGTGACCAGACTAGCGGGAGTCTCAATGAGCAGTTCTTC.

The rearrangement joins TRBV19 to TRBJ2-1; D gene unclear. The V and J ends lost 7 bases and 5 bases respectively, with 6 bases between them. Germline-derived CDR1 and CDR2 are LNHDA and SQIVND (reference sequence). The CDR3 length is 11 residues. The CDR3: CASKWDNEQFF. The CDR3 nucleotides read TGTGCCAGTAAATGGGACAATGAGCAGTTCTTC.

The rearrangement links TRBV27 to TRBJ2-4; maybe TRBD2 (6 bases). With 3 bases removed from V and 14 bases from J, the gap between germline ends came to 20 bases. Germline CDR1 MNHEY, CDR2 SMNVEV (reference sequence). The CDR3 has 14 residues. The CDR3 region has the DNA TGTGCCAGCAGTTTGGCGCAGGGAGGTAGTTGGGAGTACTTC. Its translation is CASSLAQGGSWEYF.

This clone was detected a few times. The CDR3 sequence: CASSQLGAGVVHNEQFF. In DNA, the CDR3 is TGCGCCAGCAGCCAGCTGGGAGCGGGAGTAGTCCACAATGAGCAGTTCTTC. The rearrangement joins TRBV4-1 to TRBJ2-1, with 8 bases matching TRBD2. This CDR3 has 17 residues. Germline trimming cut 3 bases from V and 5 bases from J; bases unmatched to any gene: 12. Germline V gene data show CDR1 as MGHRA and CDR2 as YSYEKL.

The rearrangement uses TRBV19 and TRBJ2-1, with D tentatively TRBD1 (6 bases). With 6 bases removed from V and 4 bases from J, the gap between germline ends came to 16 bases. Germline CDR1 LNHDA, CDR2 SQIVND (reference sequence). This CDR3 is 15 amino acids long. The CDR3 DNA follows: TGTGCCAGTAGCTCCCCCTACAGGGAATACAATGAGCAGTTCTTC. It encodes CASSSPYREYNEQFF.

The CDR3 sequence: CASSHWTVSYEQYF. The CDR3 DNA reads as TGTGCCAGCAGCCATTGGACGGTTTCCTACGAGCAGTACTTC. The chain has TRBV14 and TRBJ2-7; D gene uncertain. V lost 3 bases, J lost 1 base, and 10 bases lay in between. The CDR3 length is 14 residues. The V gene's germline CDR1 is SGHDN and CDR2 FVKESK.

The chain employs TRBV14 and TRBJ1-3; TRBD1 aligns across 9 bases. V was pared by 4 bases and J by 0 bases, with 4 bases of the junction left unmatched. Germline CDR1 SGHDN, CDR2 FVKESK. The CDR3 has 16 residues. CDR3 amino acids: CASSRPGQGSGNTIYF. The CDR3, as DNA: TGTGCCAGCAGCCGTCCGGGACAGGGCTCTGGAAACACCATATATTTT.

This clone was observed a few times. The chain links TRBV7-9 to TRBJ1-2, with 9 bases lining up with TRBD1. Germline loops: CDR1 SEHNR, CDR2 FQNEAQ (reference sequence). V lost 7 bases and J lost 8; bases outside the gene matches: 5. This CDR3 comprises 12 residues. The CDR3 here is CASTYRGPGYTF. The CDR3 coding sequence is TGTGCCAGCACTTACAGGGGGCCCGGCTACACCTTC.

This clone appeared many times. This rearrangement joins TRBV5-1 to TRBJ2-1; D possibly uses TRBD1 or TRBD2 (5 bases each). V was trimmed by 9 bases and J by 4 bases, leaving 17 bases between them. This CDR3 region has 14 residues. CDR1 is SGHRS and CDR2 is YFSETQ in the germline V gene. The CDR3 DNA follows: TGCGCCACCGCGATGGGGGAGAGGTACAATGAGCAGTTCTTC. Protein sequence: CATAMGERYNEQFF.

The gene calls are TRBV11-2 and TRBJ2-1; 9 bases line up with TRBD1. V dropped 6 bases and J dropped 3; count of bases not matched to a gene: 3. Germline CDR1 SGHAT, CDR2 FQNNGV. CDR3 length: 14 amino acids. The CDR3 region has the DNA TGTGCCAGCAGACCGGGACAGGGCTACAATGAGCAGTTCTTC. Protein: CASRPGQGYNEQFF.

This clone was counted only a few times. CDR3 loop: CASSRTPGLAEITGELFF. Written as DNA, the CDR3 is TGCGCCAGCAGCCGGACGCCGGGACTAGCGGAGATCACCGGGGAGCTGTTTTTT. The V and J genes are TRBV5-1 and TRBJ2-2; 11 bases are a match to TRBD2. Per germline, CDR1 SGHRS and CDR2 YFSETQ. The trim removed 4 bases at V and 4 bases at J, leaving 12 bases unmatched. This CDR3 comprises 18 residues. The full variable domain, rest sourced from reference TRBV5-1 and TRBJ2-2, is KAGVTQTPRYLIKTRGQQVTLSCSPISGHRSVSWYQQTPGQGLQFLFEYFSETQRNKGNFPGRFSGRQFSNSRSEMNVSTLELGDSALYLCASSRTPGLAEITGELFFGEGSRLTVL.

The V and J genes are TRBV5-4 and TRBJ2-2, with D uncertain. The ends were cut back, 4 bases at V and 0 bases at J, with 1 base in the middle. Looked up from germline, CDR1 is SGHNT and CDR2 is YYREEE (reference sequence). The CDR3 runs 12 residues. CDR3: CASSPNTGELFF. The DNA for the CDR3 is TGTGCCAGCAGCCCGAACACCGGGGAGCTGTTTTTT.

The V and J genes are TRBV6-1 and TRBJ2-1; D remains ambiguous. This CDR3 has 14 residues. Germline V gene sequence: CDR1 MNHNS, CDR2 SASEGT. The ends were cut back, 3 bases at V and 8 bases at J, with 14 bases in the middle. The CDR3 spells CASSEQASHYEQFF. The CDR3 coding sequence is TGTGCCAGCAGTGAGCAGGCCAGCCACTATGAGCAGTTCTTC.

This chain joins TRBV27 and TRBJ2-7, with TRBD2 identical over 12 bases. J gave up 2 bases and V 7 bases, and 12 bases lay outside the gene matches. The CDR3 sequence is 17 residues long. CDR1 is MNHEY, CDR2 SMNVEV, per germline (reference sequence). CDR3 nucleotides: TGTGCCAGCACCCCAGGTCCTAGCGGGAGGGACCCCTACGAGCAGTACTTC. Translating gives CASTPGPSGRDPYEQYF.

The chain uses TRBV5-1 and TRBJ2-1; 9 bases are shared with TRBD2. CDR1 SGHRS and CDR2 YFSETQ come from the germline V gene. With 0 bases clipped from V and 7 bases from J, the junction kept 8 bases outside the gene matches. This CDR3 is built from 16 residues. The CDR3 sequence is CASSLAVAGVWNEQFF. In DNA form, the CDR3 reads TGCGCCAGCAGCTTGGCGGTAGCGGGAGTATGGAATGAGCAGTTCTTC.

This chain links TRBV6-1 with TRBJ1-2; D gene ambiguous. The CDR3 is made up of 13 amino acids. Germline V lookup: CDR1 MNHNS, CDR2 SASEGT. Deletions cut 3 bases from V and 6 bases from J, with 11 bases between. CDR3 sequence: CASSELELHGYTF. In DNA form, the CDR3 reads TGTGCCAGCAGTGAGCTTGAGCTGCATGGCTACACCTTC.

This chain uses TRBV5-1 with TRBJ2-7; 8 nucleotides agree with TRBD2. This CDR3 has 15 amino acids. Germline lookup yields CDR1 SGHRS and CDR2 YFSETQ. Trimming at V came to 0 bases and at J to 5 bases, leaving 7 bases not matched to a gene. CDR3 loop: CASSLGTGTRNEQYF. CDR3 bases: TGCGCCAGCAGCTTGGGAACCGGGACTAGAAACGAGCAGTACTTC.

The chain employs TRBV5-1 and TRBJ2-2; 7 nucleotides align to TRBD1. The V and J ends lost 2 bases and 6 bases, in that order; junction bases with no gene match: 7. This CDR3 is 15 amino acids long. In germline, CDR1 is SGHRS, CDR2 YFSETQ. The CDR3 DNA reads TGCGCCAGCAGCTTTGCCACAGGGGCCTCCGGGGAGCTGTTTTTT. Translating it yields CASSFATGASGELFF.

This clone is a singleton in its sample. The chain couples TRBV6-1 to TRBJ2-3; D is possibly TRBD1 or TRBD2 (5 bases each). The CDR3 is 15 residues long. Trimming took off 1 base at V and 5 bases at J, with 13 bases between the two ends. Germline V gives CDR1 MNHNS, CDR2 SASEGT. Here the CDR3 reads CASSEEGTEVDTQYF. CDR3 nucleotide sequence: TGTGCCAGCAGTGAAGAGGGGACGGAGGTAGATACGCAGTATTTT.

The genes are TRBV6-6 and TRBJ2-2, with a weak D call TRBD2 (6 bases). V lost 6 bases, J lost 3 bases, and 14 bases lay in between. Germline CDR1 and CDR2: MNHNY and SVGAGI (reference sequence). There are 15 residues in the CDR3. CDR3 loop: CASRMGLLYTGELFF. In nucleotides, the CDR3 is TGTGCCAGCAGAATGGGACTGTTATACACCGGGGAGCTGTTTTTT.

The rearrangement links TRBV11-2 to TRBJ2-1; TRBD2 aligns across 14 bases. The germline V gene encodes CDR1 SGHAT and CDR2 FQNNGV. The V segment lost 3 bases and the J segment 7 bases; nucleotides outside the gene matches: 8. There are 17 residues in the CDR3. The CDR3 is CASSLRLAGGGRNEQFF. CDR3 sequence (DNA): TGTGCCAGCAGCTTGAGACTAGCGGGAGGGGGTCGGAATGAGCAGTTCTTC.

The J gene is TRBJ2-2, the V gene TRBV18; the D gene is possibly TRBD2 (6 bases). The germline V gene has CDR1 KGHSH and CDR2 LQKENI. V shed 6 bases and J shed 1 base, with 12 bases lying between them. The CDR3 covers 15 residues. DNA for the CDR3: TGTGCCAGCTCGGCTAGCGAACGGAACACCGGGGAGCTGTTTTTT. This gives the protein CASSASERNTGELFF.

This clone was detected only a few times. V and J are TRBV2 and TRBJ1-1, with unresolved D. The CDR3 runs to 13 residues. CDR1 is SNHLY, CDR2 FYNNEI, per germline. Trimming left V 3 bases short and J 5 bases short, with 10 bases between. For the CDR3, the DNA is TGTGCCAGCAGTGATACGGGAAGAACTGAAGCTTTCTTT. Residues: CASSDTGRTEAFF. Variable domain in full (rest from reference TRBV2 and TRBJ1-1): EPEVTQTPSHQVTQMGQEVILRCVPISNHLYFYWYRQILGQKVEFLVSFYNNEISEKSEIFDDQFSVERPDGSNFTLKIRSTKLEDSAMYFCASSDTGRTEAFFGQGTRLTVV.